The clone carrying this TCR beta chain has at least ten counts. Its specificity is not known. CDR3 regions of TCR beta were amplified from RNA transcripts. The first-round RT-PCR employed HTBI primers together with the Qiagen OneStep RT-PCR kit. A multiplex PCR was then performed as the second round. TCRdb called the multiplex PCR reads again in MiXCR, with one record for every CDR3 protein. The data show hundreds of thousands of distinct CDR3 sequences, about 15% seen once. These data belong to a study of Graves' ophthalmopathy and Graves' hyperthyroidism. Background on the study: Peripheral blood was gathered at the point of initial diagnosis, before any treatment started.

Germline CDR1 MNHNS, CDR2 SASEGT. The CDR3 consists of 16 residues. J lost 3 bases, V lost 5 bases, and 10 bases had no gene match. General study findings and limits: In blood appeared most of the expanded thyroid clonotypes whose frequency exceeded 0.001.

Sequencing was carried out using blood. The genes are TRBV6-1 and TRBJ1-1; 9 bases fit TRBD1. This sequence originates from a woman in her twenties or thirties with Graves' ophthalmopathy. CDR3 DNA sequence: TGTGCCAGCAGTCGTGCGACAGGGGGTTCAGACACTGAAGCTTTCTTT. Translation gives CASSRATGGSDTEAFF.